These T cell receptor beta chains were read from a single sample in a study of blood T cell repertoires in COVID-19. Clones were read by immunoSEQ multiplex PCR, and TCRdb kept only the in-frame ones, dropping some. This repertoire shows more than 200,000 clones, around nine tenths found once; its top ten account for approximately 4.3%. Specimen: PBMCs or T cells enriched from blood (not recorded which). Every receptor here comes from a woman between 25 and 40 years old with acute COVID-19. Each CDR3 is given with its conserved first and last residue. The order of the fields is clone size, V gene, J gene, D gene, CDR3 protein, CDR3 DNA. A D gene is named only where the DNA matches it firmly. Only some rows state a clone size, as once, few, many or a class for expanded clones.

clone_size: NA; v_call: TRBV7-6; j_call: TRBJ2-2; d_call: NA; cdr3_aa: CASSQGELFF; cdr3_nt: TGTGCCAGCAGCCAGGGGGAGCTGTTTTTT
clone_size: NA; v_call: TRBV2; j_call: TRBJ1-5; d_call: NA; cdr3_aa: CASSALDSTNQPQHF; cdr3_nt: TGTGCCAGCAGCGCCTTGGACAGTACAAATCAGCCCCAGCATTTT
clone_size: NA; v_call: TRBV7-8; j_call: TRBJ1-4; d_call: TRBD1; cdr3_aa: CASSLRGQGDEKLFF; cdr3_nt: TGTGCCAGCAGCTTAAGGGGACAGGGAGATGAAAAACTGTTTTTT
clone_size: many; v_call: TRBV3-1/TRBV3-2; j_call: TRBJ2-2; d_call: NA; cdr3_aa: CASSQEATGSNTGELFF; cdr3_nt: TGTGCCAGCAGCCAAGAGGCAACGGGGTCGAACACCGGGGAGCTGTTTTTT
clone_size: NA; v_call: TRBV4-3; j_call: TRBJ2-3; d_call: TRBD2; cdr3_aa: CASSQEWLAGGSTDTQYF; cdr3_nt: TGCGCCAGCAGCCAAGAATGGCTAGCGGGGGGAAGTACAGATACGCAGTATTTT
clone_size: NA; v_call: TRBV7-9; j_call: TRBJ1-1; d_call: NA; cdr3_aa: CASNVGPLNTEAFF; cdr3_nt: TGTGCCAGCAACGTTGGGCCCTTGAACACTGAAGCTTTCTTT
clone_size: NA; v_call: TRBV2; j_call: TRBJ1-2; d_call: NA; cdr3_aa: CASQYRADNYGYTF; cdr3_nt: TGTGCCAGCCAGTACAGGGCGGATAACTATGGCTACACCTTC
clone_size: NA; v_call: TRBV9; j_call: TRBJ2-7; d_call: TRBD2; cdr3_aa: CASSVRSGDSYEQYF; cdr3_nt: TGTGCCAGCAGCGTGAGAAGCGGGGACTCCTACGAGCAGTACTTC
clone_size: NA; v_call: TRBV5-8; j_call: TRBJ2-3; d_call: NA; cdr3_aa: CASSLGQSTDTQYF; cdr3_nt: TGTGCCAGCAGCTTGGGGCAGTCCACAGATACGCAGTATTTT
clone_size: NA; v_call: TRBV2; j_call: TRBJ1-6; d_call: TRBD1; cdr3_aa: CASRGQGIGNSPLHF; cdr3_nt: TGTGCCAGCAGAGGACAGGGCATAGGGAATTCACCCCTCCACTTT
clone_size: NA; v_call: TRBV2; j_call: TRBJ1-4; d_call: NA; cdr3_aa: CASTGEKLFF; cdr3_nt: TGTGCCAGCACCGGTGAAAAACTGTTTTTT
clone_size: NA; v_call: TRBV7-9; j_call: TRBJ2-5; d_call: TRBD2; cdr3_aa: CASSAPGGPQETQYF; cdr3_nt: TGTGCCAGCAGCGCCCCGGGGGGGCCGCAAGAGACCCAGTACTTC
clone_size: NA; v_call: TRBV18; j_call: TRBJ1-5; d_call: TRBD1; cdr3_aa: CASSAGTGGNQPQHF; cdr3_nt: TGTGCCAGCTCGGCTGGGACAGGGGGGAATCAGCCCCAGCATTTT
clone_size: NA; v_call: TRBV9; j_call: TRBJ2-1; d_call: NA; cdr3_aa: CASSVESSYNEQFF; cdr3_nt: TGTGCCAGCAGCGTAGAGAGCTCCTACAATGAGCAGTTCTTC
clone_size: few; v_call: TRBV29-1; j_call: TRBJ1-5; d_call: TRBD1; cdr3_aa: CSVGGTAYSNQPQHF; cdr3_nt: TGCAGCGTTGGCGGGACAGCGTATAGCAATCAGCCCCAGCATTTT
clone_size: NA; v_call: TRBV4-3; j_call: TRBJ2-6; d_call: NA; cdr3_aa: CASSQEGVTGANVLTF; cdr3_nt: TGCGCCAGCAGCCAAGAAGGAGTAACTGGGGCCAACGTCCTGACTTTC
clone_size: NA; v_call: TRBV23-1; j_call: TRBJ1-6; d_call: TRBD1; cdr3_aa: CASSQSEVQGGNSPLHF; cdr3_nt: TGCGCCAGCAGTCAATCCGAAGTCCAGGGGGGTAATTCACCCCTCCACTTT
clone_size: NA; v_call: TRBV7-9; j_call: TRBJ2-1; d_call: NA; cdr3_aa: CASSLAAGNIYNEQFF; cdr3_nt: TGTGCCAGCAGCTTAGCGGCAGGGAACATCTACAATGAGCAGTTCTTC
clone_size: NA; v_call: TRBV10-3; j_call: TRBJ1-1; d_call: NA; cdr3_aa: CAISVRGNTEAFF; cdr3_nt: TGTGCCATCAGTGTAAGAGGGAACACTGAAGCTTTCTTT
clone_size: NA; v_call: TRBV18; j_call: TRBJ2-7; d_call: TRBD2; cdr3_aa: CASSPSSGTSGGEYEQYF; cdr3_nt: TGTGCCAGCTCGCCCTCATCCGGGACTAGCGGGGGAGAATACGAGCAGTACTTC
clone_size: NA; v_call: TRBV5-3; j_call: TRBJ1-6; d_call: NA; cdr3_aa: CARSIRQTGPNSPLHF; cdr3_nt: TGTGCCAGAAGCATCCGTCAGACAGGCCCAAATTCACCCCTCCACTTT
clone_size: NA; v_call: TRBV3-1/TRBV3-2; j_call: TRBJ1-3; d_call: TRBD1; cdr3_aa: CASRPTGVGNTIYF; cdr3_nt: TGTGCCAGCAGACCTACAGGGGTGGGAAACACCATATATTTT
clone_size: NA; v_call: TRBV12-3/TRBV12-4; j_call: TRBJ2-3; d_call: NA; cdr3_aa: CASRSSSTDTQYF; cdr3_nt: TGTGCCAGCAGGTCGAGTAGCACAGATACGCAGTATTTT
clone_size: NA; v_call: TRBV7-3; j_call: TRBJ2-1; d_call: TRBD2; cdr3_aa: CASSASAGTSGGNEQFF; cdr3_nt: TGTGCCAGCAGCGCCTCCGCCGGGACTAGCGGGGGTAATGAGCAGTTCTTC
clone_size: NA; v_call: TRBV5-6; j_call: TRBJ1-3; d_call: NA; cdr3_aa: CASSLVRGNTGNTIYF; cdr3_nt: TGTGCCAGCAGCTTGGTACGGGGAAATACCGGAAACACCATATATTTT
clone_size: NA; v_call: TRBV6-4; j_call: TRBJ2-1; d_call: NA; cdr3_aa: CASSAPGSSYNEQFF; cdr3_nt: TGTGCCAGCAGTGCACCTGGGAGCTCCTACAATGAGCAGTTCTTC
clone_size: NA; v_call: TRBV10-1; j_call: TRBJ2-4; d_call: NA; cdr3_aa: CASKGSGNIQYF; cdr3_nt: TGCGCCAGCAAAGGCTCGGGGAACATTCAGTACTTC
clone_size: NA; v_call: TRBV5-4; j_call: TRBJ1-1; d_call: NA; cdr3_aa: CASSLSQGGFTEAFF; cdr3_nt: TGTGCCAGCAGCTTGAGTCAGGGCGGATTCACTGAAGCTTTCTTT
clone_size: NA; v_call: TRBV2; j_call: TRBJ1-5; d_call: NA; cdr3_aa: CASRMGAGGEGNQPQHF; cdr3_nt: TGTGCCAGCAGGATGGGTGCCGGGGGGGAGGGCAATCAGCCCCAGCATTTT
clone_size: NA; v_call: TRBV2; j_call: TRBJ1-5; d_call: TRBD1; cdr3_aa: CASDRDRNQPQHF; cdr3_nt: TGTGCCAGTGACAGGGACCGCAATCAGCCCCAGCATTTT
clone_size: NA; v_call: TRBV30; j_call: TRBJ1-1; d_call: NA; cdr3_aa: CAWSLRGDTEAFF; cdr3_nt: TGTGCCTGGAGTTTGCGCGGAGACACTGAAGCTTTCTTT
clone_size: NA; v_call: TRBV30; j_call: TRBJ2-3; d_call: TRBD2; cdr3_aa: CAWNLAGSTDTQYF; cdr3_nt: TGTGCCTGGAACCTAGCGGGGAGCACAGATACGCAGTATTTT
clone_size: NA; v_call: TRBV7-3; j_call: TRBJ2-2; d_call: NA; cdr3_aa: CASSLRGRGNTGELFF; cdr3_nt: TGTGCCAGCAGCTTAAGAGGGCGGGGGAACACCGGGGAGCTGTTTTTT
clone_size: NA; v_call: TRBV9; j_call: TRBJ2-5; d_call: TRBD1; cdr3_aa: CASSVDLQGKTQYF; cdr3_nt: TGTGCCAGCAGCGTAGACTTACAGGGGAAGACCCAGTACTTC
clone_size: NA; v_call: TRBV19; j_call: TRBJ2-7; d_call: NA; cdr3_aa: CATSPNPYEQYF; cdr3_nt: TGTGCCACTTCACCTAACCCCTACGAGCAGTACTTC
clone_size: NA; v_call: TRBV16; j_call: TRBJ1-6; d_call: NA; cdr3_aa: CASSPRAGDSPLHF; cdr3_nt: TGTGCCAGCAGCCCCCGGGCAGGGGATTCACCCCTCCACTTT
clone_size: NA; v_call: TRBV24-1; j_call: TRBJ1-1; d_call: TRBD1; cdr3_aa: CATSVGTGMNTEAFF; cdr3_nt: TGTGCCACCAGTGTGGGGACAGGCATGAACACTGAAGCTTTCTTT
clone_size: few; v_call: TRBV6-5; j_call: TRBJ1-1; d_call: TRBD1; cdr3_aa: CASSYPQGGEHTEAFF; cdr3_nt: TGTGCCAGCAGTTATCCACAGGGGGGGGAACACACTGAAGCTTTCTTT
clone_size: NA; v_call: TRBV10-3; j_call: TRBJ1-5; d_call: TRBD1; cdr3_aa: CAISDRGAQPQHF; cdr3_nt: TGTGCCATCAGCGACAGGGGCGCCCAGCCCCAGCATTTT
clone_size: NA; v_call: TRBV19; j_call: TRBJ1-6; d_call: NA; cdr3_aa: CASSEGIGSPLHF; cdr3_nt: TGTGCCAGTAGTGAGGGCATTGGTTCACCCCTCCACTTT
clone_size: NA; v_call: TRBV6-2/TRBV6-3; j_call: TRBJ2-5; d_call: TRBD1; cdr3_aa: CASSRDRWGEETQYF; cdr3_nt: TGTGCCAGCAGTAGGGACAGGTGGGGGGAGGAGACCCAGTACTTC
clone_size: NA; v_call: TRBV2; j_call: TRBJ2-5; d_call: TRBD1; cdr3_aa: CASTGQLQQETQYF; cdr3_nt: TGTGCCAGCACGGGACAGTTACAGCAAGAGACCCAGTACTTC